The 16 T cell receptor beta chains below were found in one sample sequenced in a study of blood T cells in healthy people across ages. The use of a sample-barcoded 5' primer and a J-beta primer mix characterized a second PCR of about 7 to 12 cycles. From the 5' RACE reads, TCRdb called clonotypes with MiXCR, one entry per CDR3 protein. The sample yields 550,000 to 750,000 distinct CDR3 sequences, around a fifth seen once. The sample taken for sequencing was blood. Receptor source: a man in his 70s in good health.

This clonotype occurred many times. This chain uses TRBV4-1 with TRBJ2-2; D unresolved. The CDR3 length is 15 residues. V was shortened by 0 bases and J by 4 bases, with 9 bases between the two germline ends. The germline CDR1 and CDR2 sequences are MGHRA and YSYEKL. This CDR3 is CASSQDQPGTGELFF. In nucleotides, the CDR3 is TGCGCCAGCAGCCAAGATCAACCCGGCACCGGGGAGCTGTTTTTT.

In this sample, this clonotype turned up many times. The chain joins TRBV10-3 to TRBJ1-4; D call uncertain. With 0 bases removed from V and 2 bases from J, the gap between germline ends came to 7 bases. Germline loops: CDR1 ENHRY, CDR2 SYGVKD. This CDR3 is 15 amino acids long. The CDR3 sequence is CAISESRETNEKLFF. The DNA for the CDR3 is TGTGCCATCAGTGAGTCCCGGGAGACTAATGAAAAACTGTTTTTT.

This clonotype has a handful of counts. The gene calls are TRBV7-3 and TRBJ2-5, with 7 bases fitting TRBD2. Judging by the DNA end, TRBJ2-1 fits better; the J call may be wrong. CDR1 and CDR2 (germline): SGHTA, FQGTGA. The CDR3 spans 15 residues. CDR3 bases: TGTGCCAGCAGCTTAACCCTAGCGGACTACAATGAGCAGTTCTTC. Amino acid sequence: CASSLTLADYNEQFF.

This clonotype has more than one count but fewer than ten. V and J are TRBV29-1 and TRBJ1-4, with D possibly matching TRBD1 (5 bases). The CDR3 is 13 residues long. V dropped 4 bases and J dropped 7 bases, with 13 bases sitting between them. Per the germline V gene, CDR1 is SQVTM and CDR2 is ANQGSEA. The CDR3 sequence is CSVGQGLGEKLFF. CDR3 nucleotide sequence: TGCAGCGTTGGTCAGGGATTAGGTGAAAAACTGTTTTTT.

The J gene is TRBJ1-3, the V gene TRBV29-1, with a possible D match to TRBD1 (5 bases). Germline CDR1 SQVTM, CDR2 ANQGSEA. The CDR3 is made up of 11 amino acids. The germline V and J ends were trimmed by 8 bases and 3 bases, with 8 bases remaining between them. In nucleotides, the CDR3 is TGCAGCCCACAGGTTGGAAACACCATATATTTT. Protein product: CSPQVGNTIYF.

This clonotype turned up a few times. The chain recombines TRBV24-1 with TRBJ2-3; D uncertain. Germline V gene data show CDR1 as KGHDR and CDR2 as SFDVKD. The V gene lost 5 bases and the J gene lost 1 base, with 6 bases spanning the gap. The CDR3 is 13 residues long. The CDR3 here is CATSAGGTDTQYF. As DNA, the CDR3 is TGTGCCACCAGTGCTGGGGGCACAGATACGCAGTATTTT.

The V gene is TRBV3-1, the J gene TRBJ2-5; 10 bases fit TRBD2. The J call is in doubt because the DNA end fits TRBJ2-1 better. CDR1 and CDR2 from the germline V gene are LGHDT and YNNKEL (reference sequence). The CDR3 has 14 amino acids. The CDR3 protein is CASSQGAGGNEQFF. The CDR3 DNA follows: TGTGCCAGCAGCCAAGGAGCGGGAGGGAATGAGCAGTTCTTC.

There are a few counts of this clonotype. This CDR3 reads CASSLLRGEQYF. CDR3 DNA: TGCGCCAGCAGCTTGTTGAGGGGAGAGCAGTACTTC. V is TRBV5-1 and J is TRBJ2-5; D tentatively reads TRBD1 or TRBD2 (5 bases each). Per the germline V gene, CDR1 is SGHRS and CDR2 is YFSETQ. Trimming shortened V by 1 base and J by 11 bases, and 12 bases separated the two germline ends. This CDR3 has 12 amino acids.

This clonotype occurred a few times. The CDR3 DNA reads as TGCAGTGCTTACGTACACGAGCAGTACTTC. Translating gives CSAYVHEQYF. V usage is TRBV20-1 and J usage is TRBJ2-7; no definite D call. CDR1 DFQATT and CDR2 SNEGSKA come from the germline V gene (reference sequence). CDR3 length equals 10 residues. The ends were cut back, 5 bases at V and 5 bases at J, with 7 bases in the middle.

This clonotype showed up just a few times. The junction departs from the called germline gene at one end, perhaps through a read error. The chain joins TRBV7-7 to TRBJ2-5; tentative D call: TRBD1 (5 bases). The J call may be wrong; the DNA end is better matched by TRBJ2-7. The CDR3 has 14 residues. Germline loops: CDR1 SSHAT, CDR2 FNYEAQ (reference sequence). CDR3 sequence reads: CASSLALGEGEQYF. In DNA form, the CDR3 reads TGTGCTAGCAGCTTAGCTTTAGGGGAAGGCGAGCAGTACTTC.

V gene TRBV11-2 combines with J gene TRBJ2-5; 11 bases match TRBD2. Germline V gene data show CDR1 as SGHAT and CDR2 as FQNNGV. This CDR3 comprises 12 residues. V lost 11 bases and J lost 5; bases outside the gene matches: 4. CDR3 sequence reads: CAGGTSGETQYF. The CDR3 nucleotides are TGTGCCGGGGGGACTAGCGGTGAGACCCAGTACTTC. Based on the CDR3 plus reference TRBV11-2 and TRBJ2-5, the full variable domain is EAGVAQSPRYKIIEKRQSVAFWCNPISGHATLYWYQQILGQGPKLLIQFQNNGVVDDSQLPKDRFSAERLKGVDSTLKIQPAKLEDSAVYLCAGGTSGETQYFGPGTRLLVL.

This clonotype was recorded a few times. CDR3 DNA sequence: TGTGCCACCAGTGCCTCGACTAGCGGGAGACCAGATACGCAGTATTTT. Translating gives CATSASTSGRPDTQYF. The rearrangement links TRBV24-1 to TRBJ2-3; 12 bases map to TRBD2. Germline V lookup: CDR1 KGHDR, CDR2 SFDVKD. The length of the CDR3 is 16 residues. Trimming took 5 bases from V and 4 from J; bases not matched to a gene: 6.

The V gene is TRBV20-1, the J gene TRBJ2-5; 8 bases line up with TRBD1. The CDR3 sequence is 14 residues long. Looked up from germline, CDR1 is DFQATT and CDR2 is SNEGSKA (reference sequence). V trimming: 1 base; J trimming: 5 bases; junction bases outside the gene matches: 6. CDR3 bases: TGCAGTGCTAGAGCAAGGACAGGGATTGAGACCCAGTACTTC. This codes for CSARARTGIETQYF.

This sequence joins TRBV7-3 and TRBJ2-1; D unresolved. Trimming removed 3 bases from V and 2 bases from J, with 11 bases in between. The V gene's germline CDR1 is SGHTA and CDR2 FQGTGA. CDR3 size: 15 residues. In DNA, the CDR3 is TGTGCCAGCAGCTTGGATCCCTCCACCTACAATGAGCAGTTCTTC. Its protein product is CASSLDPSTYNEQFF.

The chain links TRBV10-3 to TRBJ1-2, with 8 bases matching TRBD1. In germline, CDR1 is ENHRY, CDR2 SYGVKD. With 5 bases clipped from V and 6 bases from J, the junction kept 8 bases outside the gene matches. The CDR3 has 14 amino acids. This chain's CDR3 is CAISSGQGRDGYTF. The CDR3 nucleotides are TGTGCCATCAGTTCTGGACAGGGTAGGGATGGCTACACCTTC.

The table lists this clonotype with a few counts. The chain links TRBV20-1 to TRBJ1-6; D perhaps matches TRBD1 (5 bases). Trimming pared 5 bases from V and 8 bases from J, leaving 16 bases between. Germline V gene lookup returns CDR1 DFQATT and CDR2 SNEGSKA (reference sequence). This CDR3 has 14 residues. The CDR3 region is CSAFRGLEDSPLHF. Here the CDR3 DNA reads TGCAGTGCTTTCCGGGGCCTGGAGGATTCACCCCTCCACTTT.